The clone carrying this T cell receptor beta chain came up a few times. The antigen remains undetermined. This sample was included in a study of response to subunit inactivated influenza vaccine. Whole-study findings and limits: That few new T cells are recruited by each seasonal influenza vaccination was the authors' suggestion.

MiXCR was run by TCRdb on the RT-PCR reads, yielding one entry per CDR3 protein. In the table there are more than 450,000 distinct CDR3 sequences, approximately 12% of which are singletons. Germline lookup yields CDR1 GTSNPN and CDR2 SVGIG (reference sequence). The CDR3 has 17 amino acids. V lost 0 bases and J 0 bases, leaving 12 bases between the germline ends. This clonotype was obtained from a man in his forties or fifties who received an inactivated influenza vaccine. This sequence joins TRBV30 and TRBJ2-6; D remains ambiguous. The source was PBMCs from blood, collected on the day of vaccination. The CDR3 DNA reads TGTGCCTGGAGTGTTTCCCCCCTCCGCTCTGGGGCCAACGTCCTGACTTTC. Translated: CAWSVSPLRSGANVLTF. Variable domain in full (rest from reference TRBV30 and TRBJ2-6): SQTIHQWPATLVQPVGSPLSLECTVEGTSNPNLYWYRQAAGRGLQLLFYSVGIGQISSEVPQNLSASRPQDRQFILSSKKLLLSDSGFYLCAWSVSPLRSGANVLTFGAGSRLTVL.